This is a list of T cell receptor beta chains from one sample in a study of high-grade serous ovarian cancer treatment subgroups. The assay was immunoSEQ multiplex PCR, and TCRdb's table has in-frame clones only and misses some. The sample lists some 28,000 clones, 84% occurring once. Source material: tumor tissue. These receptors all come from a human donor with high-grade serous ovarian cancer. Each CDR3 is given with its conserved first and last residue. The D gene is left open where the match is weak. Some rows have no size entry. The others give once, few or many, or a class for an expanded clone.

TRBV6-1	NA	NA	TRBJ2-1	TGTGCCAGCAGAGGGGGGTCAGGGTATGTCCATGAGCAGTTCTTC	CASRGGSGYVHEQFF
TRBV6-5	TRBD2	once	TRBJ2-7	TGTGCCAGCAGTCGACTAGCGGGAACCTACGAGCAGTACTTC	CASSRLAGTYEQYF
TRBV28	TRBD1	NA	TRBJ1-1	TGTGCCAGCATGACAGGGGTTGAAGCTTTCTTT	CASMTGVEAFF
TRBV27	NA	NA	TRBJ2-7	TGTGCCAGCAGTTCAAACGGGGACTTGGACGAGCAGTACTTC	CASSSNGDLDEQYF
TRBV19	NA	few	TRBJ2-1	TGTGCCAGTCAACGGACGGGGAACAATGAGCAGTTCTTC	CASQRTGNNEQFF
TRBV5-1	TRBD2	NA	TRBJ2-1	TGCGCCAGCAGCCCTAGCGGGAATTCCTACAATGAGCAGTTCTTC	CASSPSGNSYNEQFF
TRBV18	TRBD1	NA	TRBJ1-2	TGTGCCAGCTCTTACGGACAGGGAGCTAACTATGGCTACACCTTC	CASSYGQGANYGYTF
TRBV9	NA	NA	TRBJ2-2	TGTGCCAGCAGCGTTCGGGCGGCGAACACCGGGGAGCTGTTTTTT	CASSVRAANTGELFF
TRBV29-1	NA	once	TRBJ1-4	TGCAGCGTTGGTGACGAGAATGAAAAACTGTTTTTT	CSVGDENEKLFF
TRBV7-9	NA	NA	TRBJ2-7	TGTGCCAGCAGCGCGGACAGTGAAAAGTACTTC	CASSADSEKYF
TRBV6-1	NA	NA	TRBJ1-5	TGTGCCAGCAGTGAAGAGGGCACTGGCATAAAGCCCCAGCATTTT	CASSEEGTGIKPQHF
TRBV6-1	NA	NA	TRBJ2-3	TGTGCCAGCAGTGGGCACGTGTCTAGCACAGATACGCAGTATTTT	CASSGHVSSTDTQYF
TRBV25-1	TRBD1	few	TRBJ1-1	TGTGCCAGCAGGGGGACAGGGGGGAGCACTGAAGCTTTCTTT	CASRGTGGSTEAFF
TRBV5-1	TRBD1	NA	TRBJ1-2	TGCGCCAGCAGCCCCCTAGACAGGGGTGGTGGCTACACCTTC	CASSPLDRGGGYTF
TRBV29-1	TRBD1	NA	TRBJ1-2	TGCAGCGTTAAGGACAGGGTTGAGGGCTACACCTTC	CSVKDRVEGYTF
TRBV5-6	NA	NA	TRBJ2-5	TGTGCCAGCAGCAGCTTTCGGTCTCTAGTTAAACAGACCCAGTACTTC	CASSSFRSLVKQTQYF
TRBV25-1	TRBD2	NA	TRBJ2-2	TGTGCCAGCAGCTACGGGAGGGCGGACGGGGAGCTGTTTTTT	CASSYGRADGELFF
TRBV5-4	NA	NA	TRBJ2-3	TGTGCCAGCAGCACCCCGACCGCTTCTCGAGATACGCAGTATTTT	CASSTPTASRDTQYF
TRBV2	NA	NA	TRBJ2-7	TGTGCCAGCAGTGAACGTTCGAGTCTCTACGAGCAGTACTTC	CASSERSSLYEQYF
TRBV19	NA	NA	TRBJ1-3	TGTGCCAGTGGCCTAGGGAGCTCTGGAAACACCATATATTTT	CASGLGSSGNTIYF
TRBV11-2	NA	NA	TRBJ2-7	TGTGCCAGCAGCTTAGGGGCCAGCGGGTCCTACGAGCAGTACTTC	CASSLGASGSYEQYF
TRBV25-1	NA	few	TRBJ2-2	TGTGCCAGCAGTGAGCGGCGGGGCCGGACCGGGGAGCTGTTTTTT	CASSERRGRTGELFF
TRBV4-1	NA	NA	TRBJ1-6	TGCGCCAGCAGCCAAAGCGCCGGGGTGGGTAATTCACCCCTCCACTTT	CASSQSAGVGNSPLHF
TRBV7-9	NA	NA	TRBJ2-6	TGTGCCCGGGATGGGGGAACTGGGGCCAACGTCCTGACTTTC	CARDGGTGANVLTF
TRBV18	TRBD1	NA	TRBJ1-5	TGTGCCAGCTCATCGGGACAGGGCAATCAGCCCCAGCATTTT	CASSSGQGNQPQHF
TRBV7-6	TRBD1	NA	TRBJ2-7	TGTGCCAGCAGCTCGGGACAGGGGGCGCGCGAGCAGTACTTC	CASSSGQGAREQYF
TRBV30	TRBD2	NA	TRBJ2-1	TGTGCCTGGAGTGTATTCGGTAGCGGGAGAAGAGATGAGCAGTTCTTC	CAWSVFGSGRRDEQFF
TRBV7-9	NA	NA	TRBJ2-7	TGTGCCAGCAGCCTTAACAGGATGACTCCCTACGAGCAGTACTTC	CASSLNRMTPYEQYF
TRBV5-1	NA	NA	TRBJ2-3	TGCGCCAGCAGCTTGGCCTTAGGACCCACAGATACGCAGTATTTT	CASSLALGPTDTQYF
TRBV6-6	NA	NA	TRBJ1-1	TGTGCCAGCAGCCGGAAATTGAACACTGAAGCTTTCTTT	CASSRKLNTEAFF
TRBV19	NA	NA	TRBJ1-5	TGTGCCAGTAGTATAAGCAGGGTAATACCGGGTCAGCCCCAGCATTTT	CASSISRVIPGQPQHF
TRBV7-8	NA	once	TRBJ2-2	TGTGCCAGCAGCTTCCCGGGGACGAACACCGGGGAGCTGTTTTTT	CASSFPGTNTGELFF
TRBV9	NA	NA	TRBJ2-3	TGTGCCAGCAGCGTTAAAACAGATACGCAGTATTTT	CASSVKTDTQYF
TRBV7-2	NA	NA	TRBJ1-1	TGTGCCAGCAGCTCTCCACGTCCGGGGCTGAACACTGAAGCTTTCTTT	CASSSPRPGLNTEAFF
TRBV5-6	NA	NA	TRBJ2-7	TGTGCCAGCAGCTTTCGGCCAGGGCCCTCCTACGAGCAGTACTTC	CASSFRPGPSYEQYF
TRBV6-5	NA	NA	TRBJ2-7	TGTGCCAGCAGTACCCTAGGATACGAGCAGTACTTC	CASSTLGYEQYF
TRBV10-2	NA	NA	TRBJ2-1	TGCGCCAGCAGTGAGTCGGTTGGGCGGAATGAGCAGTTCTTC	CASSESVGRNEQFF
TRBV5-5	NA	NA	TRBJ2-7	TGTGCCAGCAGCTTGTTGGTCCGACGGGGCGAGCAGTACTTC	CASSLLVRRGEQYF
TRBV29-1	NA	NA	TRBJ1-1	TGCAGCGTTGAAGATCTAAGGAACGGGGCTTTCTTT	CSVEDLRNGAFF
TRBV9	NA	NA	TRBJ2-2	TGTGCCAGCAGCGTTGACTTGGACAGAAACACCGGGGAGCTGTTTTTT	CASSVDLDRNTGELFF
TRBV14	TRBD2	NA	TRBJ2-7	TGTGCCAGCAGCCGACTAGCGGGAGGGCCGGGAACCTACGAGCAGTACTTC	CASSRLAGGPGTYEQYF